The rows below give T cell receptor beta chains drawn from one sample of a study of post-analysis software for immune sequencing data. TCRdb re-called the PCR reads with MiXCR, one entry per CDR3 protein. The data hold a few hundred thousand distinct CDR3 sequences, with about a third observed a single time. The specimen sequenced was blood. Every receptor here comes from a girl aged 5-17 years with multiple sclerosis. The conserved cysteine and the conserved F or W are not part of the CDR3 here. Each record gives: J gene, V gene, D gene, CDR3 protein. The D gene is left open where the match is weak.

J: TRBJ1-1
V: TRBV29-1
D: NA
CDR3: SVDAGLGTEAF

J: TRBJ2-7
V: TRBV7-8
D: NA
CDR3: ASSHRLDTYEQY

J: TRBJ2-5
V: TRBV5-4
D: TRBD2
CDR3: ASSPERGLETQY

J: TRBJ2-7
V: TRBV7-2
D: NA
CDR3: ASSFRGGSSYEQY

J: TRBJ2-5
V: TRBV15
D: NA
CDR3: ATSRDWQGRY

J: TRBJ2-1
V: TRBV4-1
D: TRBD2
CDR3: ASSLGLQYNEQF

J: TRBJ2-1
V: TRBV15
D: TRBD2
CDR3: ATSLPKGLAGAPYNEQF

J: TRBJ1-5
V: TRBV5-1
D: NA
CDR3: ASSLGGVGQPQH

J: TRBJ2-1
V: TRBV20-1
D: TRBD2
CDR3: SASGGATGVNEQF

J: TRBJ1-4
V: TRBV3-1
D: NA
CDR3: ASSRDTEKLF

J: TRBJ2-1
V: TRBV28
D: TRBD1
CDR3: ASTGTGGYNEQF

J: TRBJ2-7
V: TRBV30
D: TRBD1
CDR3: AWSVVGQGVYEQY

J: TRBJ2-3
V: TRBV20-1
D: TRBD2
CDR3: SAFGTSGIIADTQY

J: TRBJ1-1
V: TRBV12-3/TRBV12-4
D: TRBD1
CDR3: ASSSSRYRGKGTEAF

J: TRBJ1-1
V: TRBV11-2
D: TRBD1
CDR3: ASSLGPQGDTEAF

J: TRBJ2-7
V: TRBV7-9
D: TRBD2
CDR3: ASSEETGTSGGTQY

J: TRBJ2-5
V: TRBV4-2
D: NA
CDR3: ASSRGDTEYQETQY

J: TRBJ2-1
V: TRBV25-1
D: TRBD2
CDR3: ASSERLAGSNEQF

J: TRBJ2-3
V: TRBV7-8
D: TRBD2
CDR3: ASSRSSGGSTDTQY

J: TRBJ2-7
V: TRBV7-9
D: NA
CDR3: ASSLGHLSYEQY

J: TRBJ2-1
V: TRBV4-1
D: TRBD2
CDR3: ASSQELAGGDEQF

J: TRBJ2-5
V: TRBV20-1
D: NA
CDR3: SADPGGRETQY

J: TRBJ2-6
V: TRBV5-1
D: NA
CDR3: ASSIGISGANVLT

J: TRBJ2-7
V: TRBV6-5
D: TRBD1
CDR3: ASGYRGRRIYEQY

J: TRBJ1-6
V: TRBV5-1
D: TRBD1
CDR3: ASSFYPDRDLSSPLH

J: TRBJ1-5
V: TRBV2
D: NA
CDR3: ASSIGRQTNQPQH

J: TRBJ2-5
V: TRBV7-6
D: TRBD2
CDR3: ASSPHSGGAKETQY

J: TRBJ2-1
V: TRBV10-3
D: NA
CDR3: AISAGGAPKYEQF

J: TRBJ1-2
V: TRBV7-9
D: NA
CDR3: ASSPGEGNYGYT

J: NA
V: TRBV3-1
D: NA
CDR3: ASSQDRRSDLGHYEQY

J: TRBJ2-1
V: TRBV5-8
D: TRBD2
CDR3: ASSLGLLAGGLNEQF